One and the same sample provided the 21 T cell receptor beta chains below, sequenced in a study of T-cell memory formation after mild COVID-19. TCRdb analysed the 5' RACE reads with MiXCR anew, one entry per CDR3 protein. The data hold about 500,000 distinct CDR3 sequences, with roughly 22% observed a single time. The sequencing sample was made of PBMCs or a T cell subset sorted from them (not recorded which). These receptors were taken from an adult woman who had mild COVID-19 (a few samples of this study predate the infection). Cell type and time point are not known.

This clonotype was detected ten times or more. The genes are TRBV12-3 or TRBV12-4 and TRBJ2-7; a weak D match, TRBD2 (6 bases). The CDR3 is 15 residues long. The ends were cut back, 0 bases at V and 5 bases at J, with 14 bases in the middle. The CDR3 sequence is CASSLADGTGNEQYF. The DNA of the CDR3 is TGTGCCAGCAGTTTAGCTGACGGGACTGGCAACGAGCAGTACTTC.

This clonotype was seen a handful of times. CDR3 in amino acids: CASSTGTADNEKLFF. CDR3 DNA sequence: TGTGCCAGCAGTACCGGGACAGCGGATAATGAAAAACTGTTTTTT. The chain carries TRBV12-3 or TRBV12-4 and TRBJ1-4; 7 bases fit TRBD1. CDR3 length: 15 residues. The J segment lost 4 bases and the V segment lost 5 bases, leaving 7 bases of the junction unmatched.

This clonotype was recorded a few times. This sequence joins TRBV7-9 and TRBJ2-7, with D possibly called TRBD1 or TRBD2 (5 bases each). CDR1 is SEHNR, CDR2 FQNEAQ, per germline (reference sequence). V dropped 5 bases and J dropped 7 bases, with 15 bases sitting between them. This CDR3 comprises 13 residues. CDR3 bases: TGTGCCAGCAGCCCCCCCGGGGCAAGTGAGCAGTACTTC. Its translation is CASSPPGASEQYF.

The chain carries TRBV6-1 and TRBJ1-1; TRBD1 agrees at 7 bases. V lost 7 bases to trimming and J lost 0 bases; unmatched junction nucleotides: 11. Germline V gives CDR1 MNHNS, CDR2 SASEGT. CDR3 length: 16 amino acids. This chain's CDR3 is CASTPDRVDLNTEAFF. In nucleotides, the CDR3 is TGTGCCAGCACCCCCGACAGGGTCGACTTGAACACTGAAGCTTTCTTT.

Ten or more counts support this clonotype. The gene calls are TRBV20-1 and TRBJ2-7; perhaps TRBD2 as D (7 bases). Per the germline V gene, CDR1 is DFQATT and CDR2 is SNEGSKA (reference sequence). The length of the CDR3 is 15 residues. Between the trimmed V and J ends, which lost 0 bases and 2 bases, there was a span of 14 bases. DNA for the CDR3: TGCAGTGCTAGAGATGGAAAGGGGGGGACCTACGAGCAGTACTTC. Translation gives CSARDGKGGTYEQYF.

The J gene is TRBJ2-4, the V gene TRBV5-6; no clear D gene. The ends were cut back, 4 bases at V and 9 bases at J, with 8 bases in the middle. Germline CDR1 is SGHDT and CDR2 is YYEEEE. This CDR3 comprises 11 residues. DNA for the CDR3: TGTGCCAGCAGCGTCGATGGCATTCAGTACTTC. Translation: CASSVDGIQYF.

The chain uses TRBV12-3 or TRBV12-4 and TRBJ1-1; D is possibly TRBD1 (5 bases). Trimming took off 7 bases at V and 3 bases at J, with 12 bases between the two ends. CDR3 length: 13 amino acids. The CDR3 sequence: CASKAGGDTEAFF. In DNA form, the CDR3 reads TGTGCCAGCAAAGCTGGGGGGGACACTGAAGCTTTCTTT.

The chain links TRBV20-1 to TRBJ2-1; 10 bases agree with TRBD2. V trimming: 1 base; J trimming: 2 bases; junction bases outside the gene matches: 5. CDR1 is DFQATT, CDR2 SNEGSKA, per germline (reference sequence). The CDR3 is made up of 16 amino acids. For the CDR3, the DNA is TGCAGTGCTAGAGTTCCAGCGGGAGGGACCTACAATGAGCAGTTCTTC. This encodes CSARVPAGGTYNEQFF.

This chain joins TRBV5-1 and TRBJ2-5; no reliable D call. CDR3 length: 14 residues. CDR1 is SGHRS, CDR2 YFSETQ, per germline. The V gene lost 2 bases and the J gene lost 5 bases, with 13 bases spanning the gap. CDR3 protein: CASSFGQFAETQYF. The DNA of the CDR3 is TGCGCCAGCAGCTTCGGGCAGTTCGCCGAGACCCAGTACTTC.

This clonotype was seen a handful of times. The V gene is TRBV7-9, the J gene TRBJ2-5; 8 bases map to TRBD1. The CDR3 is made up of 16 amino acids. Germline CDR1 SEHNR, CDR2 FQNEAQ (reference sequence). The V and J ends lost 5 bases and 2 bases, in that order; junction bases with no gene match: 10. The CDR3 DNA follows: TGTGCCAGCAGCGCGAGGGACAGGAGCTTTCAAGAGACCCAGTACTTC. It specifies CASSARDRSFQETQYF.

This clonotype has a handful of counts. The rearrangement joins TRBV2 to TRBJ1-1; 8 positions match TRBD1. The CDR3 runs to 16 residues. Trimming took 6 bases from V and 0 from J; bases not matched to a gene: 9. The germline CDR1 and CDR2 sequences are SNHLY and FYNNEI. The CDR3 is CASRERDRKVNTEAFF. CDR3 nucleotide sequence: TGTGCCAGCAGGGAGAGGGACAGGAAAGTGAACACTGAAGCTTTCTTT.

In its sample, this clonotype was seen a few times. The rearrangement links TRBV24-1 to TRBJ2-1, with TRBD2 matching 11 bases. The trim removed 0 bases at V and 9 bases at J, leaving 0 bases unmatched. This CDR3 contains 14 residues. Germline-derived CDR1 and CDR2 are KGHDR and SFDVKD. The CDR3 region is CATSDLGLAGEQFF. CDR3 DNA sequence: TGTGCCACCAGTGATTTGGGACTAGCGGGTGAGCAGTTCTTC.

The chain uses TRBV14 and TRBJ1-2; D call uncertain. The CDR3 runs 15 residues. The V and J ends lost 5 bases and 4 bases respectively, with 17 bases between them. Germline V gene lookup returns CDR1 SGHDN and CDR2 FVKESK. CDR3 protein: CASSTSPGVFYGYTF. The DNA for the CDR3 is TGTGCCAGCAGCACGAGCCCGGGAGTCTTCTATGGCTACACCTTC.

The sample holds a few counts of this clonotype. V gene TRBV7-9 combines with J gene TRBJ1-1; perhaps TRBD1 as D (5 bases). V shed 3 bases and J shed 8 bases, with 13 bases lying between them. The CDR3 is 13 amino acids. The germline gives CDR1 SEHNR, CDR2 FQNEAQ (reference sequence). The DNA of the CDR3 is TGTGCCAGCAGCTTGGGGACGGCCGACGAAGCTTTCTTT. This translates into CASSLGTADEAFF.

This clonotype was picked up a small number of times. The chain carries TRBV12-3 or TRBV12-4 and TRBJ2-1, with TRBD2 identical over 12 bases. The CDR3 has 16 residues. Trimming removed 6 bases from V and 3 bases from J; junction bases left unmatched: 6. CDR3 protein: CASRKGLAGNYNEQFF. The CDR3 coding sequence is TGTGCCAGCAGGAAGGGACTAGCGGGCAACTACAATGAGCAGTTCTTC.

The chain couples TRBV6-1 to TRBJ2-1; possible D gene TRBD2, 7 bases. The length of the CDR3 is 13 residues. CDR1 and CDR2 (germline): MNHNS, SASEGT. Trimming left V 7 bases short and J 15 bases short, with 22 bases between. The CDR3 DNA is TGTGCCAGCAAGGGAGGGGGAAAGGGTCTTCCGTTCTTC. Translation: CASKGGGKGLPFF.

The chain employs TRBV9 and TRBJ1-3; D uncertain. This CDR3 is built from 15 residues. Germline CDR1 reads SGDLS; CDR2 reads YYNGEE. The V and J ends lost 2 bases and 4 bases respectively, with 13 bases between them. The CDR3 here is CASSVGEGGGNTIYF. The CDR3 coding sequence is TGTGCCAGCAGCGTGGGTGAGGGAGGCGGAAACACCATATATTTT.

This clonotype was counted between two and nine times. CDR3: CASSTLRDQPQHF. The CDR3 DNA is TGTGCCAGCAGTACCCTGAGGGATCAGCCCCAGCATTTT. The V gene is TRBV6-6, the J gene TRBJ1-5; D ambiguous. CDR1 and CDR2 from the germline V gene are MNHNY and SVGAGI (reference sequence). V was cut by 5 bases and J by 5 bases, with 10 bases left in between. The CDR3 extends over 13 amino acids.

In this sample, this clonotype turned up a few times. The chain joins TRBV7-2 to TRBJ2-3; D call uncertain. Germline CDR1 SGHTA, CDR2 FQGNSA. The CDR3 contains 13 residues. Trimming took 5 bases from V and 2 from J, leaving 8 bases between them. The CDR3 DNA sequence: TGTGCCAGCAGCCGCACTTACACAGATACGCAGTATTTT. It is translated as CASSRTYTDTQYF.

The CDR3 region is CASSQDGGRGRSARQYF. CDR3 nucleotides: TGTGCCAGCAGCCAAGATGGGGGCAGGGGGCGTTCTGCGCGGCAGTATTTT. The V gene is TRBV14, the J gene TRBJ2-3; 8 nucleotides align to TRBD1. Germline V gene lookup returns CDR1 SGHDN and CDR2 FVKESK. The CDR3 length is 17 residues. J gave up 11 bases and V 0 bases, and 16 bases lay outside the gene matches.

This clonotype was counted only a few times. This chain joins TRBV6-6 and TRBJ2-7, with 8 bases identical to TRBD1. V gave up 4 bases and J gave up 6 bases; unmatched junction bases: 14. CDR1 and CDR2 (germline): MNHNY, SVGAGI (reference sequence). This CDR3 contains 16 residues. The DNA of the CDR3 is TGTGCCAGCAGTTCCCAGACCGGGACAGGATCGGTCGAGCAGTACTTC. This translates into CASSSQTGTGSVEQYF.